The rows below give T cell receptor beta chains drawn from one sample of a study of cytomegalovirus exposure and HLA in healthy donors. The data were produced by immunoSEQ multiplex PCR, yet TCRdb's version contains in-frame clones alone and is incomplete. The table has around 150,000 clones, around 74% seen once. Material: PBMCs. Receptors were obtained from a man younger than 30 in good health and CMV-seronegative. CDR3s include the opening cysteine and the closing phenylalanine or tryptophan. The order of the fields is V gene, clone size, D gene, J gene, CDR3 DNA, CDR3 protein. A D gene is named only where the DNA matches it firmly. The size of a clone is reported for some rows only, either as once, few or many, or as a class for expanded clones.

V gene: TRBV5-4; clone size: -; D gene: -; J gene: TRBJ2-7; CDR3 DNA: TGTGCCAGCAGCGTCGGTTCCTACGAGCAGTACTTC; CDR3 protein: CASSVGSYEQYF
V gene: TRBV29-1; clone size: -; D gene: -; J gene: TRBJ1-1; CDR3 DNA: TGCAGCGTTGAAGATAGCGGGGGCACTGAAGCTTTCTTT; CDR3 protein: CSVEDSGGTEAFF
V gene: TRBV19; clone size: -; D gene: TRBD2; J gene: TRBJ2-7; CDR3 DNA: TGTGCCAGTAGTACCGGACTAGCGGGAGGGGTGTCCTACGAGCAGTACTTC; CDR3 protein: CASSTGLAGGVSYEQYF
V gene: TRBV28; clone size: -; D gene: -; J gene: TRBJ2-7; CDR3 DNA: TGTGCCAGCAGGGACTTATACGAGCAGTACTTC; CDR3 protein: CASRDLYEQYF
V gene: TRBV9; clone size: -; D gene: TRBD1; J gene: TRBJ2-1; CDR3 DNA: TGTGCCAGCGGCGTACAGGGGGGAGATGAGGAGCAGTTCTTC; CDR3 protein: CASGVQGGDEEQFF
V gene: TRBV10-1; clone size: -; D gene: -; J gene: TRBJ2-5; CDR3 DNA: TGCGCCAGCAGTCCCGGCCTCCGCAGGGGGGCAGAGACCCAGTACTTC; CDR3 protein: CASSPGLRRGAETQYF
V gene: TRBV10-2; clone size: once; D gene: TRBD1; J gene: TRBJ2-7; CDR3 DNA: TGCGCCAGCATGAACCCAGGGGGCGTAAACGAGCAGTACTTC; CDR3 protein: CASMNPGGVNEQYF
V gene: TRBV29-1; clone size: -; D gene: -; J gene: TRBJ2-2; CDR3 DNA: TGCAGCGTTGTAGCGGCGGAAGGTTTGAGCACCGGGGAGCTGTTTTTT; CDR3 protein: CSVVAAEGLSTGELFF
V gene: TRBV29-1; clone size: -; D gene: -; J gene: TRBJ2-1; CDR3 DNA: TGCAGCGTTGAAGTTCGGAGGGTTGGAGGTGAGCAGTTCTTC; CDR3 protein: CSVEVRRVGGEQFF
V gene: TRBV6-1; clone size: -; D gene: -; J gene: TRBJ1-5; CDR3 DNA: TGTGCCAGCAGTGAGCGGAGCAATCAGCCCCAGCATTTT; CDR3 protein: CASSERSNQPQHF
V gene: TRBV10-2; clone size: -; D gene: TRBD2; J gene: TRBJ2-7; CDR3 DNA: TGCGCCAGCAGGGATCCCCCTAGCGGGAGGACCGAGCAGTACTTC; CDR3 protein: CASRDPPSGRTEQYF
V gene: TRBV7-2; clone size: -; D gene: TRBD1; J gene: TRBJ2-3; CDR3 DNA: TGTGCCAGCAGCCCCCTGGACAGGGGGACAGATACGCAGTATTTT; CDR3 protein: CASSPLDRGTDTQYF
V gene: TRBV15; clone size: -; D gene: -; J gene: TRBJ2-3; CDR3 DNA: TGTGCCACCAGCAGAGAGAGGGGGGGAGATACGCAGTATTTT; CDR3 protein: CATSRERGGDTQYF
V gene: TRBV6-5; clone size: -; D gene: -; J gene: TRBJ1-2; CDR3 DNA: TGTGCCAGCAGTTATTACGGTGGCTACACCTTC; CDR3 protein: CASSYYGGYTF
V gene: TRBV28; clone size: once; D gene: -; J gene: TRBJ1-2; CDR3 DNA: TGTGCCAGCAGTAGTGGGGGCGGCAGGGGCTATGGCTACACCTTC; CDR3 protein: CASSSGGGRGYGYTF
V gene: TRBV7-9; clone size: -; D gene: TRBD2; J gene: TRBJ2-5; CDR3 DNA: TGTTCCAGCAGCTTAGGACTAGCGGGAGTCCAAGAGACCCAGTACTTC; CDR3 protein: CSSSLGLAGVQETQYF
V gene: TRBV7-2; clone size: -; D gene: -; J gene: TRBJ2-5; CDR3 DNA: TGTGCCAGCAGCTTAGAGCGGGCAGGAGGTGAGACCCAGTACTTC; CDR3 protein: CASSLERAGGETQYF
V gene: TRBV7-2; clone size: -; D gene: TRBD2; J gene: TRBJ2-3; CDR3 DNA: TGTGCCAGCAGCTCCCTAGCGGGGATCACAGATACGCAGTATTTT; CDR3 protein: CASSSLAGITDTQYF
V gene: TRBV9; clone size: -; D gene: TRBD2; J gene: TRBJ2-1; CDR3 DNA: TGTGCCAGCAGCTCGAGACTAGCGGGTAACAATGAGCAGTTCTTC; CDR3 protein: CASSSRLAGNNEQFF
V gene: TRBV9; clone size: -; D gene: TRBD2; J gene: TRBJ2-6; CDR3 DNA: TGTGCCAGCAGCTCAAGCGGGAGTGAAGCCAACGTCCTGACTTTC; CDR3 protein: CASSSSGSEANVLTF
V gene: TRBV7-2; clone size: few; D gene: TRBD1; J gene: TRBJ2-7; CDR3 DNA: TGTGCCAGCAGCTTTGGGACAGGGGGCTACGAGCAGTACTTC; CDR3 protein: CASSFGTGGYEQYF
V gene: TRBV6-1; clone size: -; D gene: -; J gene: TRBJ1-5; CDR3 DNA: TGTGCCAGCAGTGAATGGGGGCTTGGTCAGCCCCAGCATTTT; CDR3 protein: CASSEWGLGQPQHF
V gene: TRBV7-9; clone size: -; D gene: -; J gene: TRBJ2-5; CDR3 DNA: TGTGCCAGCAGCCTCCGGACAGAGCAAGAGACCCAGTACTTC; CDR3 protein: CASSLRTEQETQYF
V gene: TRBV4-3; clone size: -; D gene: -; J gene: TRBJ2-1; CDR3 DNA: TGCGCCAGCAGCCCAGGGCAGCCGGCTTCCTCCTACAATGAGCAGTTCTTC; CDR3 protein: CASSPGQPASSYNEQFF
V gene: TRBV12-2; clone size: few; D gene: -; J gene: TRBJ2-2; CDR3 DNA: TGTGCAAGTCGCTCCACGAACCTAGCGTCGGGAGGGCGTCGGGAGCTGTTTTTT; CDR3 protein: CASRSTNLASGGRRELFF
V gene: TRBV5-5; clone size: -; D gene: -; J gene: TRBJ1-1; CDR3 DNA: TGTGCCAGCAGTGGGGGCTTTTACACTGAAGCTTTCTTT; CDR3 protein: CASSGGFYTEAFF
V gene: TRBV10-3; clone size: -; D gene: TRBD1; J gene: TRBJ2-6; CDR3 DNA: TGTGCCACCTACATGACAGGGGTGAGGGCTGGGGCCAACGTCCTGACTTTC; CDR3 protein: CATYMTGVRAGANVLTF
V gene: TRBV18; clone size: -; D gene: -; J gene: TRBJ2-1; CDR3 DNA: TGTGCCAGCTCACCAACCTCCAGCAGGTACAATGAGCAGTTCTTC; CDR3 protein: CASSPTSSRYNEQFF
V gene: TRBV5-4; clone size: -; D gene: -; J gene: TRBJ1-6; CDR3 DNA: TGTGCCAGCAGCTTGACTAGTGACAGGACAAATTCACCCCTCCACTTT; CDR3 protein: CASSLTSDRTNSPLHF
V gene: TRBV27; clone size: once; D gene: -; J gene: TRBJ2-7; CDR3 DNA: TGTGCCAGCACCCTAACCTGGGGGGACGCTACCTACGAGCAGTACTTC; CDR3 protein: CASTLTWGDATYEQYF
V gene: TRBV5-1; clone size: once; D gene: -; J gene: TRBJ1-2; CDR3 DNA: TGCGCCAGCAGCTTGCGGGGGAACTACACCTTC; CDR3 protein: CASSLRGNYTF
V gene: TRBV9; clone size: few; D gene: TRBD2; J gene: TRBJ2-1; CDR3 DNA: TGTGCCAGCAGCGTACAGGCGGGAGGGCCCAATGAGCAGTTCTTC; CDR3 protein: CASSVQAGGPNEQFF
V gene: TRBV10-3; clone size: -; D gene: -; J gene: TRBJ1-5; CDR3 DNA: TGTGCCATCGCGGACAGTTCTAGCAATCAGCCCCAGCATTTT; CDR3 protein: CAIADSSSNQPQHF
V gene: TRBV6-5; clone size: -; D gene: -; J gene: TRBJ2-7; CDR3 DNA: TGTGCCAGCAGTTCGCCCAGGGCCTACGAGCAGTACTTC; CDR3 protein: CASSSPRAYEQYF
V gene: TRBV18; clone size: -; D gene: TRBD1; J gene: TRBJ1-1; CDR3 DNA: TGTGCCAGCTCACCCGATGGACAGGGGAGCACTGAAGCTTTCTTT; CDR3 protein: CASSPDGQGSTEAFF
V gene: TRBV4-3; clone size: few; D gene: -; J gene: TRBJ2-7; CDR3 DNA: TGCGCCAGCAGCCAAGATCTATCAGGGTTCTACGAGCAGTACTTC; CDR3 protein: CASSQDLSGFYEQYF
V gene: TRBV10-3; clone size: few; D gene: TRBD1; J gene: TRBJ2-1; CDR3 DNA: TGTGCCATCAGCGGACAGGGGGGAAGCAATGAGCAGTTCTTC; CDR3 protein: CAISGQGGSNEQFF